This TCR beta chain was identified during a study of Tregs in tolerant kidney transplant recipients. Study-level points and caveats: Biological reproducibility was not directly addressed, but technical replication error appeared minimal. The most relevant donor-specific Treg TCRbeta repertoire apparently came from expansion with activated donor B cells. Tolerant patients' donor-specific Tregs expanded beyond overall Tregs, suggesting antigen-driven growth.

CD4+CD25+CD127- Tregs, CD4+CD25- non-Tregs, CD4 and CD8 cells were sorted. After removal of 5 bases from V and 0 bases from J, the junction contained 0 bases not matched to a gene. The CDR3 is 14 amino acids. Germline V gene lookup returns CDR1 SGHNT and CDR2 YENEEA. Regarding this clone: Its matching antigen is unknown.

TCRdb's table, derived via immunoSEQ multiplex PCR, lists solely in-frame clones and lacks some. The table shows about 110,000 clones, with around 91% occurring only once. The chain recombines TRBV11-3 with TRBJ2-1; 8 bases are a match to TRBD2. This TCR derives from a human donor who received a combined kidney and bone marrow transplant. Sequenced here: CD4+ T cells from blood, sampled before the transplant. In DNA, the CDR3 is TGTGCCAGCAGCCGGGGGGGCTCCTACAATGAGCAGTTCTTC. The encoded protein is CASSRGGSYNEQFF.